Listed below are T cell receptor beta chains from one sample, sequenced in a study of cytomegalovirus exposure and HLA in healthy donors. The assay was immunoSEQ multiplex PCR, and TCRdb's table has in-frame clones only and misses some. The sample lists some 50,000 clones, roughly 70% occurring once. Sequences were obtained from PBMCs. Source of these receptors: a woman between 50 and 59 years old in good health and CMV-seropositive. CDR3s include the opening cysteine and the closing phenylalanine or tryptophan. A D gene is named only where the DNA matches it firmly. Clone size is stated in some rows and not others, as once, few, many or a class when expanded.

CDR3 DNA	CDR3 protein	clone size	V gene	J gene	D gene
TGTGCCAGCAGCGGGGAGACAGGGGTCGAAACTGAAGCTTTCTTT	CASSGETGVETEAFF	.	TRBV7-9	TRBJ1-1	TRBD1
TGTGCCAGCAGCTTAGGGGGGGGGACCTCCAGGACCGGGGAGCTGTTTTTT	CASSLGGGTSRTGELFF	.	TRBV7-8	TRBJ2-2	TRBD2
TGCAGCGTTAGCCCTATGGGGGGGCCCTCTGGAAGCACCATATATTTT	CSVSPMGGPSGSTIYF	.	TRBV29-1	TRBJ1-3	.
TGTGCCAGCAGCTCGTGGACACATGAAGCTTTCTTT	CASSSWTHEAFF	.	TRBV7-2	TRBJ1-1	.
TGTGCCAGCAGCTCCCCGAGGGGGCCTAATACGCAGTATTTT	CASSSPRGPNTQYF	.	TRBV7-9	TRBJ2-3	TRBD1
TGTGCCAGTAGTATGACAGGGCTGTTTCAGCCCCAGCATTTT	CASSMTGLFQPQHF	.	TRBV19	TRBJ1-5	TRBD1
TGTGCCAGCAGCTGGCCAGCGGCGGGGAATGAGCAGTTCTTC	CASSWPAAGNEQFF	few	TRBV5-4	TRBJ2-1	.
TGTGCCAGCAGTCCAGGACAGGTTGTATATGGCTACACCTTC	CASSPGQVVYGYTF	.	TRBV6-5	TRBJ1-2	TRBD1
TGTGCCAGCAGCCCAAGGGCACAGGCCTACGAGCAGTACTTC	CASSPRAQAYEQYF	few	TRBV7-6	TRBJ2-7	.
TGTGCCTGGAGCCGGACAGGGGTTGCCGGCTACACCTTC	CAWSRTGVAGYTF	few	TRBV30	TRBJ1-2	TRBD1
TGTGCCAGCTCACCGTCCTCTACCGCTGAAGCTTTCTTT	CASSPSSTAEAFF	.	TRBV18	TRBJ1-1	.
TGTGCCAGCAGCACCGGACAGTCGAACACTGAAGCTTTCTTT	CASSTGQSNTEAFF	.	TRBV5-4	TRBJ1-1	.
TGTGCCAGCAGCTCCCGATCAGGGGGCGCAGGAAGGGAGACCCAGTACTTC	CASSSRSGGAGRETQYF	.	TRBV9	TRBJ2-5	TRBD1
TGCGCCAGCAGCCAAGAAGCGGAGCGGGAAGCTTTCTTT	CASSQEAEREAFF	few	TRBV4-1	TRBJ1-1	.
TGTGCCAGCAGTCGGACAGGGAAGGGCGAGCAGTACTTC	CASSRTGKGEQYF	.	TRBV2	TRBJ2-7	TRBD1
TGTGCCAGCAACACAGAGTGGGGGGACAATGAGCAGTTCTTC	CASNTEWGDNEQFF	.	TRBV7-9	TRBJ2-1	.
TGTGCCAGCAGCGTATCTGGTTCAGGGCACGAAAAACTGTTTTTT	CASSVSGSGHEKLFF	.	TRBV9	TRBJ1-4	.
TGTGCCAGCAGCTTAGGACTAGCGGGGGGGCTAGCAGCGACCCAGTACTTC	CASSLGLAGGLAATQYF	.	TRBV7-2	TRBJ2-5	TRBD2
TGTGCCAGCAGTCCCCCGGCTAGCGGCCTCCCGTATACGCAGTATTTT	CASSPPASGLPYTQYF	few	TRBV27	TRBJ2-3	TRBD2
TGCAGCGTCCTCAGGGACTCCTACGAGCAGTACTTC	CSVLRDSYEQYF	few	TRBV29-1	TRBJ2-7	.
TGCGCCAGCAGCTCCAGGACAAACTACGAGCAGTACTTC	CASSSRTNYEQYF	.	TRBV5-1	TRBJ2-7	.
TGTGCCAGCAGTGAACCGGGACTAGCTACCCCCATTCAGTACTTC	CASSEPGLATPIQYF	.	TRBV6-1	TRBJ2-4	TRBD2
TGTGCCAGCAGCCGTACCGACAGGGAAGGAGAAAAACTGTTTTTT	CASSRTDREGEKLFF	.	TRBV5-6	TRBJ1-4	TRBD1
TGTGCCAGCAGCCCCTCCCAAGAGACCCAGTACTTC	CASSPSQETQYF	.	TRBV7-2	TRBJ2-5	.
TGTGCCAGCAGTGAAGAAGCGGGGGGGCCGGAGACCCAGTACTTC	CASSEEAGGPETQYF	.	TRBV6-1	TRBJ2-5	TRBD2
TGTGCCAGCAGCCAACCTTACAGGGGACAAGGCTACACCTTC	CASSQPYRGQGYTF	.	TRBV6-5	TRBJ1-2	TRBD1
TGTGCCAGCAGCTGGCGCGGAGGCACCGGGGAGCTGTTTTTT	CASSWRGGTGELFF	.	TRBV5-4	TRBJ2-2	.
TGTGCCTGCGGAGCGGGCAATGAGCAGTTCTTC	CACGAGNEQFF	few	TRBV2	TRBJ2-1	.
TGTGCCAGCAGCTTGGAGGGGTTGGACACCTTC	CASSLEGLDTF	.	TRBV5-6	TRBJ1-2	.
TGTGCCAGCAGAACCGGGACTAGCGGGACCGGTGAGCAGTTCTTC	CASRTGTSGTGEQFF	few	TRBV11-2	TRBJ2-1	TRBD2
TGCGCCAGCAGCTCCCAACCTGGCCCACAGAACACTGAAGCTTTCTTT	CASSSQPGPQNTEAFF	few	TRBV5-1	TRBJ1-1	.
TGTGCCAGCAGCTCTGAATACAGTGACAATGAGCAGTTCTTC	CASSSEYSDNEQFF	once	TRBV7-2	TRBJ2-1	.
TGTGCCAGCAGACGTGAGGCGGGGGCCCCCACAGATACGCAGTATTTT	CASRREAGAPTDTQYF	.	TRBV4-2	TRBJ2-3	.
TGTGCCAGTAGTAACGGGAAGTTGAGTTTGTATACGCAGTATTTT	CASSNGKLSLYTQYF	few	TRBV19	TRBJ2-3	.
TGTGCCAGCACCTTCCAGTTGAACACTGAAGCTTTCTTT	CASTFQLNTEAFF	.	TRBV11-1	TRBJ1-1	.
TGTGCCAGCAGCGTAGGGGGCAGGCGGATGAACACTGAAGCTTTCTTT	CASSVGGRRMNTEAFF	once	TRBV9	TRBJ1-1	.
TGCAGCGTTGAGGAAGGGGGCCGCTATGGCTACACCTTC	CSVEEGGRYGYTF	few	TRBV29-1	TRBJ1-2	TRBD1
TGTGCCAGCAGCCAGACCTACTGGACAGGGGGTGCAACTAATGAAAAACTGTTTTTT	CASSQTYWTGGATNEKLFF	once	TRBV11-2	TRBJ1-4	TRBD1
TGTGCCATCACAGGACAGGGAACAAACACCATATATTTT	CAITGQGTNTIYF	once	TRBV10-3	TRBJ1-3	TRBD1
TGTGCTAGCAGCTTGGGGACTAGCGGGAGCACAGATACGCAGTATTTT	CASSLGTSGSTDTQYF	.	TRBV7-7	TRBJ2-3	TRBD2
TGCAGCGTTGGAGGGGGCCCGTACGAGCAGTACTTC	CSVGGGPYEQYF	once	TRBV29-1	TRBJ2-7	TRBD1
TGTGCCAGCAGCTTAGGGGGTAGCGGGAGTAATGAGCAGTTCTTC	CASSLGGSGSNEQFF	.	TRBV11-3	TRBJ2-1	TRBD2
TGCGCCAGCAGGGACTTCAACACCGGGGAGCTGTTTTTT	CASRDFNTGELFF	.	TRBV4-1	TRBJ2-2	.
TGTGCCAGCAGTCCCGGGACTAGGGGCTACAATGAGCAGTTCTTC	CASSPGTRGYNEQFF	.	TRBV6-5	TRBJ2-1	TRBD2
TGTGCCACCAGCAGTAGCGGGGGGCTTGAGGGGGGAAACATTCAGTACTTC	CATSSSGGLEGGNIQYF	.	TRBV15	TRBJ2-4	TRBD2
TGTGCCAGCAGTCGGAGAGGCCTCTATGGCTACACCTTC	CASSRRGLYGYTF	few	TRBV6-5	TRBJ1-2	.
TGTGCCAGCAGCTTAGGGACTAGCGGAGAAACGGCCCCCTACGAGCAGTACTTC	CASSLGTSGETAPYEQYF	.	TRBV7-6	TRBJ2-7	TRBD2
TGCAGCGTTGAATTAGGGAGGACTGAAGCTTTCTTT	CSVELGRTEAFF	.	TRBV29-1	TRBJ1-1	.
TGTGCCAGCAGTTACTCCTGGACACTCGTTGAAAAACTGTTTTTT	CASSYSWTLVEKLFF	few	TRBV6-5	TRBJ1-4	.
TGTGCCAGCTTGGGAGGGTTAGGGTACGAGCAGTACTTC	CASLGGLGYEQYF	.	TRBV28	TRBJ2-7	TRBD2
TGTGCCAGCAGTTCCCGGTTGTACGAGCAGTACTTC	CASSSRLYEQYF	few	TRBV28	TRBJ2-7	.
TGTGCCAGCAGCGGGACAGTCTATGGCTACACCTTC	CASSGTVYGYTF	.	TRBV28	TRBJ1-2	TRBD1
TGTGCCAGCAGCTTAAGCCCGGGTGCCCACGAGCAGTACTTC	CASSLSPGAHEQYF	.	TRBV7-9	TRBJ2-7	.
TGCGCCAGCAGCCAAGATTACGGGTTCTCTGGGGCCAACGTCCTGACTTTC	CASSQDYGFSGANVLTF	.	TRBV4-3	TRBJ2-6	.
TGTGCCAGCAGTTACTCGCTAGTAGAAGATACGCAGTATTTT	CASSYSLVEDTQYF	.	TRBV6-5	TRBJ2-3	.